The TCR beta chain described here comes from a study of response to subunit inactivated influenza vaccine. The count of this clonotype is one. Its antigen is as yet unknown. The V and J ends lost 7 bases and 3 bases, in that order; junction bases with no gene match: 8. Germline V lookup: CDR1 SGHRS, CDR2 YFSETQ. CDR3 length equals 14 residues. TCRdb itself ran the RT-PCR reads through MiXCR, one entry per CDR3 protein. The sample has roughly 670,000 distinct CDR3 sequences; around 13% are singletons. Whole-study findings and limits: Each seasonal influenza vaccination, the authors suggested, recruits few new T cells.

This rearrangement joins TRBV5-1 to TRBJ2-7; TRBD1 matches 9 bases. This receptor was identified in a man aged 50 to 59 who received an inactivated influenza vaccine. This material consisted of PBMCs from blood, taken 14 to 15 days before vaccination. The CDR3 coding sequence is TGCGCCAGCGGACCGGGACAGGGCTTCTACGAGCAGTACTTC. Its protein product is CASGPGQGFYEQYF.